This is a list of T cell receptor beta chains from one sample in a study of draining lymph node invasion in breast cancer. TCRdb reprocessed the bulk RNA-seq reads via MiXCR and lists one record per CDR3 protein. The top ten hold roughly 3.1% of the sample, which has about 3,000 distinct CDR3 sequences, more than 40% seen once. What was sequenced was sorted memory Tregs from a lymph node. The receptor source for this set is a female donor with luminal breast cancer. Both conserved end residues are part of each CDR3. D genes are given only for firm matches. The size of a clone is reported for some rows only, either as once, few or many, or as a class for expanded clones.

D	size	V	J	CDR3	DNA
.	.	TRBV5-1	TRBJ2-3	CASSLQRHTDTQYF	TGCGCCAGCAGCTTACAGCGGCACACAGATACGCAGTATTTT
.	once	TRBV4-1	TRBJ2-7	CASSQEALNYEQYF	TGCGCCAGCAGCCAAGAGGCCCTAAACTACGAGCAGTACTTC
.	.	TRBV6-2/TRBV6-3	TRBJ2-2	CASRETLGTGGLFF	TGTGCCAGCCGGGAAACCCTGGGGACCGGGGGGCTGTTTTTT
.	.	TRBV5-1	TRBJ1-4	CASRDLGELFF	TGCGCCAGCAGAGACTTGGGGGAACTGTTTTTT
.	large	TRBV7-6	TRBJ1-1	CASSRGGSEAFF	TGTGCCAGCAGCCGGGGGGGGTCGGAAGCTTTCTTT
.	once	TRBV28	TRBJ1-1	CASSEERGTEAFF	TGTGCCAGCAGCGAAGAAAGGGGTACTGAAGCATTCTTT
.	few	TRBV19	TRBJ1-1	CASSFRAQGKAFF	TGTGCCAGTAGTTTCCGGGCGCAGGGCAAAGCTTTCTTT
.	.	TRBV5-1	TRBJ1-1	CASSFQQGNTEAFF	TGCGCCAGCAGCTTCCAACAGGGGAACACTGAAGCTTTCTTT
.	few	TRBV10-2	TRBJ1-1	CASSGGASTEAFF	TGCGCCAGCTCGGGGGGAGCTTCCACTGAAGCTTTCTTT
TRBD1	.	TRBV4-2	TRBJ1-1	CASGGQTVNTEAFF	TGTGCCAGCGGGGGACAGACCGTGAACACTGAAGCTTTCTTT
.	.	TRBV12-3/TRBV12-4	TRBJ1-6	CASSFQRESPLHF	TGTGCCAGCAGTTTTCAGAGGGAATCACCCCTCCACTTT
TRBD1	.	TRBV5-4	TRBJ1-6	CASSATGADNSPLHF	TGTGCCAGCAGCGCCACAGGGGCAGATAATTCACCCCTCCACTTT
TRBD1	.	TRBV2	TRBJ1-1	CASGQGRGNTEAFF	TGTGCCAGCGGACAGGGGAGGGGGAACACTGAAGCTTTCTTT
TRBD2	.	TRBV20-1	TRBJ2-6	CSALAEWSSGANVLTF	TGCAGTGCTCTAGCGGAGTGGAGCTCTGGGGCCAACGTCCTGACTTTC
.	.	TRBV27	TRBJ2-1	CASSFLRNSYNEQFF	TGTGCCAGCAGTTTTCTCCGAAACTCCTACAATGAGCAGTTCTTC
.	few	TRBV24-1	TRBJ1-1	CATSDSGTSLAFF	TGTGCCACCAGTGATTCTGGGACCTCATTAGCTTTCTTT
TRBD1	.	TRBV5-1	TRBJ2-1	CASSTGQGARYNEQFF	TGCGCCAGCAGCACAGGACAGGGGGCCCGTTACAATGAGCAGTTCTTC
TRBD2	.	TRBV5-1	TRBJ2-3	CASSFRRTSGGGDTQYF	TGCGCCAGCAGCTTTCGGAGGACTAGCGGGGGAGGCGATACGCAGTATTTT
.	.	TRBV6-1	TRBJ1-5	CASSGGPPTSNFRGAGNQPQHF	TGTGCCAGCAGTGGGGGACCTCCCACGAGTAACTTCAGGGGAGCGGGCAATCAGCCCCAGCATTTT
.	.	TRBV7-9	TRBJ2-1	CASSGNEQFF	TGTGCCAGCAGCGGCAATGAGCAGTTCTTC
.	few	TRBV5-6	TRBJ2-7	CASSRPGPYEQYF	TGTGCCAGCTCCCGGCCCGGGCCCTACGAGCAGTACTTC
.	few	TRBV5-4	TRBJ2-3	CASSFKGGGADTQYF	TGTGCCAGCAGCTTCAAAGGGGGTGGTGCAGATACGCAGTATTTT
.	.	TRBV3-1	TRBJ1-1	CASSQAAGDTEAFF	TGTGCCAGCAGCCAAGCGGCGGGGGACACTGAAGCTTTCTTT
TRBD1	.	TRBV10-3	TRBJ1-6	CAISNRGSPLHF	TGTGCCATCAGTAACAGGGGCTCACCCCTCCACTTT
.	.	TRBV5-6	TRBJ1-1	CASSSPPAPARGTEAFF	TGTGCCAGCAGCTCTCCCCCGGCTCCCGCCCGGGGAACTGAAGCTTTCTTT
TRBD1	.	TRBV29-1	TRBJ1-2	CSVDFDRVDGYTF	TGCAGCGTTGACTTCGACAGGGTAGATGGCTACACCTTC
.	.	TRBV12-3/TRBV12-4	TRBJ1-1	CASRRGTEAFF	TGTGCCAGCCGTCGGGGCACTGAAGCTTTCTTT